Listed here are 16 T cell receptor beta chains from one sample, sequenced in a study of shared clonotypes between healthy human individuals. Naive CD8 cells lacked CD45RO and underwent positive selection for CCR7, leaving out terminally differentiated effector memory CD45RA+ cells. Sequencing used immunoSEQ multiplex PCR; TCRdb keeps in-frame clones, though not all of them. The table has about 2.2 million clones, just under 95% seen once. The specimen sequenced was naive CD8+ T cells from PBMCs. Receptors originate from a man between 18 and 35 years old in good health. Some clones in this sample may be carry-over from other donors' samples.

The V and J genes are TRBV6-5 and TRBJ1-1; no clear D gene. CDR1 is MNHEY and CDR2 is SVGAGI in the germline V gene. The CDR3 is made up of 14 amino acids. Trimming shortened V by 0 bases and J by 8 bases, and 13 bases separated the two germline ends. CDR3: CASSYSSPRGEAFF. The CDR3 DNA follows: TGTGCCAGCAGTTACTCGAGTCCCCGAGGAGAAGCTTTCTTT.

The chain combines TRBV4-1 with TRBJ1-5; D unclear. The germline gives CDR1 MGHRA, CDR2 YSYEKL. The CDR3 totals 16 residues. V lost 0 bases, J lost 0 bases, and 9 bases lay in between. The CDR3 DNA follows: TGCGCCAGCAGCCAAGAGACGGATTATAGCAATCAGCCCCAGCATTTT. As protein: CASSQETDYSNQPQHF.

This clone has just one count. This chain connects TRBV2 to TRBJ2-1, with 10 nucleotides matching TRBD2. J lost 4 bases, V lost 6 bases, and 6 bases had no gene match. Germline V lookup: CDR1 SNHLY, CDR2 FYNNEI. This CDR3 contains 15 residues. The CDR3 coding sequence is TGTGCCAGCAGCGTGAGGACTAGCGGATACAATGAGCAGTTCTTC. Translating it yields CASSVRTSGYNEQFF. Complete variable domain (other parts from reference TRBV2 and TRBJ2-1): EPEVTQTPSHQVTQMGQEVILRCVPISNHLYFYWYRQILGQKVEFLVSFYNNEISEKSEIFDDQFSVERPDGSNFTLKIRSTKLEDSAMYFCASSVRTSGYNEQFFGPGTRLTVL.

The genes are TRBV16 and TRBJ2-2, with D unclear. V lost 0 bases and J lost 2, with 13 bases in between. CDR1 is KGHSY, CDR2 FQNENV, per germline. The CDR3 is 17 residues long. The CDR3 loop is CASSQSAAPTNTGELFF. The CDR3 DNA reads TGTGCCAGCAGCCAATCGGCCGCTCCGACAAACACCGGGGAGCTGTTTTTT.

This CDR3 reads CASSLPKEVMNTEAFF. The CDR3 DNA is TGTGCCAGCAGCCTTCCGAAAGAGGTGATGAACACTGAAGCTTTCTTT. The rearrangement links TRBV5-6 to TRBJ1-1; no clear D gene. Trimming left V 4 bases short and J 0 bases short, with 16 bases between. The V gene's germline CDR1 is SGHDT and CDR2 YYEEEE. The CDR3 is made up of 16 amino acids.

The chain is built from TRBV5-8 and TRBJ2-7, with 10 positions matching TRBD1. V trimming: 3 bases; J trimming: 0 bases; junction bases outside the gene matches: 3. CDR1 is SGHTS and CDR2 is YDEGEE in the germline V gene. This CDR3 is 15 amino acids long. The CDR3 region has the DNA TGTGCCAGCAGCTCTCGGGACAGGGGCTCCTACGAGCAGTACTTC. The encoded protein is CASSSRDRGSYEQYF.

This chain links TRBV7-9 with TRBJ2-2; 13 nucleotides align to TRBD2. The CDR3 has 18 amino acids. CDR1 and CDR2 from the germline V gene are SEHNR and FQNEAQ (reference sequence). The J segment lost 0 bases and the V segment lost 5 bases, leaving 6 bases of the junction unmatched. CDR3 sequence (DNA): TGTGCCAGCAGCCCGGGGACTAGCGGGGATCCGAACACCGGGGAGCTGTTTTTT. Amino acid sequence: CASSPGTSGDPNTGELFF.

The gene calls are TRBV5-6 and TRBJ1-1; perhaps TRBD1 as D (5 bases). This CDR3 spans 14 amino acids. V was pared by 1 base and J by 1 base, with 8 bases between. Germline V gene sequence: CDR1 SGHDT, CDR2 YYEEEE. CDR3 region: CASSLNGGNTEAFF. In DNA, the CDR3 is TGTGCCAGCAGCTTGAACGGGGGGAACACTGAAGCTTTCTTT. Filled out from reference TRBV5-6 and TRBJ1-1, the complete variable domain reads DAGVTQSPTHLIKTRGQQVTLRCSPKSGHDTVSWYQQALGQGPQFIFQYYEEEERQRGNFPDRFSGHQFPNYSSELNVNALLLGDSALYLCASSLNGGNTEAFFGQGTRLTVV.

This clone was seen only once. The J gene is TRBJ1-3, the V gene TRBV27; D is ambiguous. V shed 2 bases and J shed 0 bases, with 8 bases lying between them. Germline V gives CDR1 MNHEY, CDR2 SMNVEV (reference sequence). The CDR3 runs to 15 residues. CDR3 in amino acids: CASSLSGHSGNTIYF. The CDR3, as DNA: TGTGCCAGCAGTTTAAGTGGGCACTCTGGAAACACCATATATTTT.

The chain carries TRBV12-5 and TRBJ1-2; D is unresolved. CDR1 is LGHNT and CDR2 is FRNRAP in the germline V gene. The CDR3 has 9 residues. V was trimmed by 9 bases and J by 8 bases, leaving 7 bases between them. CDR3 amino acids: CASSKGYTF. CDR3 bases: TGTGCTAGCTCCAAGGGCTACACCTTC.

V and J are TRBV11-3 and TRBJ2-7; no definite D call. Germline assignment: CDR1 SGHNT and CDR2 YENEEA. This CDR3 region has 14 residues. Trimming took off 5 bases at V and 3 bases at J, with 14 bases between the two ends. Written as DNA, the CDR3 is TGTGCCAGCAGCCGGACCGGGCGATTCTACGAGCAGTACTTC. Residues: CASSRTGRFYEQYF. The variable domain in full, completed from reference TRBV11-3 and TRBJ2-7, reads EAGVVQSPRYKIIEKKQPVAFWCNPISGHNTLYWYLQNLGQGPELLIRYENEEAVDDSQLPKDRFSAERLKGVDSTLKIQPAELGDSAVYLCASSRTGRFYEQYFGPGTRLTVT.

Comment on this clone: Other DNA sequences of this sample code for an identical CDR3. The chain recombines TRBV27 with TRBJ2-1, with TRBD2 identical over 16 bases. The CDR3 loop spans 15 amino acids. V shed 5 bases and J 9 bases; nucleotides not matched to a gene: 4. CDR1 is MNHEY and CDR2 is SMNVEV in the germline V gene (reference sequence). The CDR3 here is CASSPGTSGRVEQFF. Written as DNA, the CDR3 is TGTGCCAGCAGTCCCGGGACTAGCGGGAGGGTTGAGCAGTTCTTC.

This chain joins TRBV5-1 and TRBJ1-1; D gene ambiguous. Germline CDR1 is SGHRS and CDR2 is YFSETQ. V was shortened by 4 bases and J by 0 bases, with 10 bases between the two germline ends. This CDR3 region has 14 residues. The CDR3 region is CASSAGKMNTEAFF. CDR3 in DNA: TGCGCCAGCAGCGCAGGAAAGATGAACACTGAAGCTTTCTTT. The full variable domain, with the rest looked up from reference TRBV5-1 and TRBJ1-1, is KAGVTQTPRYLIKTRGQQVTLSCSPISGHRSVSWYQQTPGQGLQFLFEYFSETQRNKGNFPGRFSGRQFSNSRSEMNVSTLELGDSALYLCASSAGKMNTEAFFGQGTRLTVV.

This sequence joins TRBV13 and TRBJ1-1; 7 bases fit TRBD1. The V and J ends lost 4 bases and 0 bases, in that order; junction bases with no gene match: 8. The CDR3 runs 16 residues. In germline, CDR1 is PRHDT, CDR2 FYEKMQ (reference sequence). In DNA form, the CDR3 reads TGTGCCAGCAGCTCTCGGGACAGAGTAATGAACACTGAAGCTTTCTTT. It specifies CASSSRDRVMNTEAFF. The full variable domain, rest sourced from reference TRBV13 and TRBJ1-1, is AAGVIQSPRHLIKEKRETATLKCYPIPRHDTVYWYQQGPGQDPQFLISFYEKMQSDKGSIPDRFSAQQFSDYHSELNMSSLELGDSALYFCASSSRDRVMNTEAFFGQGTRLTVV.

Regarding this clone: Other DNA sequences from this sample encode an identical CDR3 as well. The rearrangement uses TRBV19 and TRBJ2-7; D gene uncertain. Trimming pared 1 base from V and 0 bases from J, leaving 7 bases between. Germline CDR1 reads LNHDA; CDR2 reads SQIVND (reference sequence). This CDR3 comprises 14 residues. CDR3 loop: CASSIVGASYEQYF. DNA of the CDR3: TGTGCCAGTAGTATAGTGGGCGCCTCCTACGAGCAGTACTTC.

This clone was counted a single time. The chain combines TRBV7-9 with TRBJ2-4, with D perhaps TRBD1 (6 bases). Germline CDR1 SEHNR, CDR2 FQNEAQ (reference sequence). V was pared by 1 base and J by 8 bases, with 15 bases between. The CDR3 contains 15 residues. The CDR3 sequence is CASSLDTHRADIQYF. For the CDR3, the DNA is TGTGCCAGCAGCTTAGACACTCACAGGGCGGACATTCAGTACTTC.